This entry concerns a single TCR beta chain. Its antigen specificity is not known. Base qualities are not provided; no much larger clone lies one nucleotide away. The receptor library was made with the immunoSEQ multiplex PCR assay. TCRdb stores this immuneACCESS table with in-frame sequences only. Part of the clones is absent; in the studies checked, under half of the shortfall reflects unresolved V genes, and no reason is known for the rest. This sample has about 43,000 clones in its table, and roughly 67% of those were observed once. 20% to 30% of the sample is taken by the ten largest. This entry is derived from a study of radiotherapy plus CTLA-4 blockade in lung cancer listed by TCRdb under 2018. For context, the study as a whole: Objective responses were observed in 18% of enrolled patients, and disease control was achieved in less than 35%. Findings and caveats that apply to the study as a whole: After treatment with radiotherapy and ipilimumab, TCR clones that came from tumors expanded in the peripheral blood. The strongest predictors of response were reported to be early dynamic shifts in blood T cell clones along with a rise in serum interferon-beta following radiation.

Focal radiation therapy combined with CTLA-4 blockade (ipilimumab) was tested in patients with chemo-refractory metastatic non-small-cell lung cancer. For CDR1 and CDR2, the germline V gene lists SGDLS and YYNGEE. From cysteine to phenylalanine, the CDR3 is 18 amino acids long. The entry retains the CDR3 DNA only, 54 bases that are in frame from base 1. Trimming leaves V shorter by 1 base and J shorter by 0 bases, with the junction holding 7 bases beyond the gene matches. The source is a human donor with non-small cell lung cancer who had a partial response to radiotherapy plus ipilimumab. The source was peripheral blood, collected from a patient treated with radiotherapy plus ipilimumab. This receptor chain uses TRBV9 and TRBJ2-6; TRBD2 aligns with 7 central bases. The CDR3 protein is CASSVTSGVSSGANVLTF. The nucleotide sequence is given as TGTGCCAGCAGCGTAACCAGCGGGGTCAGCTCTGGGGCCAACGTCCTGACTTTC.